This T cell receptor (beta chain) emerged from a study of shared clonotypes between healthy human individuals (dated by TCRdb to about 2020). The study in broad terms: The cohort comprised a couple of women and three men aged 18 to 49 years. Each donor's leukapheresis produced roughly between roughly 0.9 and 9 billion PBMCs. Blood TCR repertoires of 5 or 6 healthy adults were deeply sequenced to estimate repertoire size and the extent of clonotype sharing between individuals. For each donor, CD4 naive and CD4 memory were each run on three plates, CD8 naive on two plates, and CD8 memory on one plate. Different laboratories and diverse techniques were used to prepare libraries and sequence TCR repertoires, to increase sequencing depth and limit assay-specific biases.

A note on this clone: Its binding antigen is unknown. Per-base quality was not reported, and no clone a single base away is much larger than it.

TCR CDR3 regions were amplified from genomic DNA by multiplex PCR using the deep immunoSEQ assay. Extracted genomic DNA from each cell subset was distributed evenly across all wells of several immunoSEQ 96-well plates, and each plate was treated as a replicate. For sorted subsets, approximately 200 ng of genomic DNA, equivalent to around 31,000 T cell genomes, went into each replicate PCR. Purified libraries were quantified with a Qubit 3.0 fluorometer, sized on a Bioanalyzer 2100, and re-quantified with the KAPA Library Quantification kit. Every immunoSEQ 96-well plate was sequenced on a dedicated single-read 150-cycle Illumina NextSeq 550 flow cell. On the authors' methods: Because the immunoSEQ output included only junctional sequences and no quality scores, the filtering could not be the same as the filtering used for full-length reads. To assign V/J genes and CDR3, sequences were annotated against IMGT germline references using PyIR, a Python wrapper for IgBLAST v1.9. Any read was removed if the V/J assignment was weak (E-value above 1e-6), the CDR3 was missing, or the read contained stop codons, out-of-frame junctions, or ambiguous translated residues. A V3J clonotype was defined by an identical inferred V gene, J gene, and CDR3 amino acid sequence. To compute the percentage overlap between repertoires, the number of shared unique clonotypes was divided by the size of the smaller repertoire. Repertoire richness was assessed with RTK rarefaction, the Chao1 estimator, and Recon v2.1 estimates of unobserved clonotypes. Generation probabilities for all TCRbeta clonotypes obtained by the gDNA method from a few donors were computed using OLGA. TCRdb carries this immuneACCESS record with in-frame sequences only. Its versions omit some clonotypes, under half of them owing to an unresolved V gene in the studies checked, with the rest unexplained. V and J calls and clone size follow that table, whereas D and trimming were derived from the DNA. The sample table lists more than 550,000 clones, roughly two thirds of them with a count of one. The top ten constitute around 1.7% of the sample.

The donors were healthy, HIV-negative adults who had no recently reported acute infections or vaccinations. All donors were Caucasian adults living in Nashville, Tennessee, USA. Magnetic negative selection was used to enrich CD4+ T cells, after which naive cells were positively selected on CD45RA and the negative fraction became the memory subset. Blood was collected by leukapheresis, and PBMCs were isolated by Ficoll-Histopaque density gradient centrifugation and then cryopreserved in liquid nitrogen vapor phase. Analytical flow cytometry was used to check the purity and quantity of each magnetically sorted T cell population. From each sorted fraction, genomic DNA was isolated and quantified by UV absorbance on a Nanodrop 2000c. Germline trimming amounts to 0 bases on V and 7 bases on J, with 6 as the count of junction bases outside the gene matches. The germline V gene (reference sequence) yields SGHNT for CDR1 and YYREEE for CDR2. Including cysteine and phenylalanine, the CDR3 has 15 amino acids. Only the CDR3 portion is preserved as DNA: 45 bases, with reading frame beginning at the first base.

Broader findings and caveats from the paper: Based on pairwise subsampling, the degree of clonotype sharing among donors was expected to be affected by sequencing depth. Sharing across a few donors was observed for about 5% of naive CD4, 3% to 3.5% of naive CD8, over 2% of memory CD4, and approximately 0.41% of memory CD8 clonotypes. Naive subsets generally had larger estimated clonotype richness than memory subsets. Sampling was restricted to blood, and TCR repertoires in tissues likely differ from the TCR repertoires found in blood. Compared with non-shared clonotypes, the clonotypes found in all four sorted-subset donors had higher generation probabilities. Because the study included only a small number of donors, the genetic and exposure-history diversity represented was limited. Even with the large sequencing depth, rarefaction of the sorted-subset datasets indicated that sequencing was incomplete.

The material sequenced was memory CD4+ T cells sorted from blood. The sample's cell subset or site label is to be understood as: CD45RA-negative fraction. The rearranged segments are TRBV5-4 and TRBJ2-1, and 8 junctional nucleotides match TRBD2. This receptor was identified in a young woman in good health. Here the CDR3 is given as CASSLAGGIRNEQFF. The DNA reads as follows: TGTGCCAGCAGCTTGGCGGGAGGGATTAGAAATGAGCAGTTCTTC.